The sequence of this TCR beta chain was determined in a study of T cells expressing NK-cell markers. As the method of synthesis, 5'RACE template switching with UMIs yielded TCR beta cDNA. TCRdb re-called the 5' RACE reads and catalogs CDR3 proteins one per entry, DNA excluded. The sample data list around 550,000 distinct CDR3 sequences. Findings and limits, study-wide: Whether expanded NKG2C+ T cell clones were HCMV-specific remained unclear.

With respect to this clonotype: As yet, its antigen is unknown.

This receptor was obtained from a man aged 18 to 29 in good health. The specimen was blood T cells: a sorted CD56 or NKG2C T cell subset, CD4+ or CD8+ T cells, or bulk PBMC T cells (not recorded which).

The CDR3 protein is CAIDRGAGEANYGYTF. This sequence joins TRBV28 and TRBJ1-2; TCRdb indicates TRBD1, and absent DNA this call remains unverified. Germline CDR1 and CDR2: MDHEN and SYDVKM. The CDR3 spans 16 residues.